One sample yielded the 25 T cell receptor beta chains listed below, sequenced in a study of blood T cells in healthy people across ages. A second PCR, run for about 6 to 11 cycles, used a sample-barcoded 5' primer plus a J-beta primer mix. MiXCR, applied by TCRdb to the 5' RACE reads, yields one record per CDR3 protein. In the table there are roughly 800,000 distinct CDR3 sequences, about 36% of which are singletons. Sequences were obtained from blood. The receptors here all came from a young man in good health.

Worth noting for this clonotype: A much larger clone is a single base away; this may be a read error. The CDR3 reads CASSQGTLVGNEQYF. CDR3 DNA sequence: TGTGCCAGCAGCCAAGGGACGCTAGTCGGCAATGAGCAGTACTTC. The rearrangement joins TRBV4-2 to TRBJ2-7, with D unclear. Trimming stripped 1 base from V and 7 bases from J, with 17 bases between. Germline V lookup: CDR1 LGHNA, CDR2 YNFKEQ. CDR3 length: 15 residues.

This clonotype was seen more than once but under ten times. V is TRBV6-5 and J is TRBJ1-2; possibly TRBD1 for D (6 bases). This CDR3 region has 14 residues. Germline lookup yields CDR1 MNHEY and CDR2 SVGAGI. V was trimmed by 5 bases and J by 7 bases, leaving 17 bases between them. The CDR3 coding sequence is TGTGCCAGCAGTACAGGGCTTCGTGGGCTTGGCTACACCTTC. This translates into CASSTGLRGLGYTF.

In regard to this clonotype: A much more abundant neighbour one base away suggests this may be a read error. J is TRBJ1-4 and V is TRBV12-3 or TRBV12-4, with unresolved D. The CDR3 consists of 14 residues. Written as DNA, the CDR3 is TGTGCCGGCAGTTTCCCAGGCATCGATGAAAAACTGTTTTTT. Translated: CAGSFPGIDEKLFF.

About this clonotype itself: A read error may explain this, as a much larger clone is one base away. This chain uses TRBV12-3 or TRBV12-4 with TRBJ2-7; TRBD1 is a possible D gene (5 bases). The V and J ends lost 5 bases and 7 bases respectively, with 21 bases between them. CDR3 length: 15 residues. CDR3 in amino acids: CASSHRTRSYNEQYF. The CDR3 region has the DNA TGTGCCAGCAGTCACAGGACACGCTCCTACAATGAGCAGTACTTC.

The rearrangement links TRBV4-1 to TRBJ1-2; 7 bases are shared with TRBD1. CDR3 length: 14 amino acids. J was trimmed by 3 bases and V by 4 bases; bases with no gene match: 5. Germline values: CDR1 MGHRA, CDR2 YSYEKL. The DNA for the CDR3 is TGCGCCAGCAGCCCGGGACAGTTGGACTATGGCTACACCTTC. Protein product: CASSPGQLDYGYTF.

This clonotype was counted between two and nine times. The chain uses TRBV5-1 and TRBJ2-1, with 8 bases lining up with TRBD1. The CDR3 totals 15 residues. Germline values: CDR1 SGHRS, CDR2 YFSETQ. J lost 2 bases, V lost 0 bases, and 1 base had no gene match. The CDR3 DNA reads TGCGCCAGCAGCTTGGTGACAGGGGCCTACAATGAGCAGTTCTTC. This gives the protein CASSLVTGAYNEQFF.

The rearrangement joins TRBV29-1 to TRBJ1-4; D is unresolved. The CDR3 consists of 15 residues. The germline gives CDR1 SQVTM, CDR2 ANQGSEA. The V end lost 6 bases, the J end lost 8 bases, and 22 bases lay between the germline ends. CDR3 nucleotide sequence: TGCAGCGTAGACTTACCATCGGGCGGGTACGAAAAACTGTTTTTT. The encoded protein is CSVDLPSGGYEKLFF. Filled out from reference TRBV29-1 and TRBJ1-4, the complete variable domain reads SAVISQKPSRDICQRGTSLTIQCQVDSQVTMMFWYRQQPGQSLTLIATANQGSEATYESGFVIDKFPISRPNLTFSTLTVSNMSPEDSSIYLCSVDLPSGGYEKLFFGSGTQLSVL.

J is TRBJ2-1 and V is TRBV10-3; D is perhaps TRBD2 (7 bases). V was shortened by 9 bases and J by 2 bases, with 14 bases between the two germline ends. Germline assignment: CDR1 ENHRY and CDR2 SYGVKD. The CDR3 spans 14 residues. CDR3 amino acids: CAIGGAGPYNEQFF. The CDR3 DNA reads as TGTGCCATAGGGGGAGCGGGGCCCTACAATGAGCAGTTCTTC.

The rearrangement joins TRBV29-1 to TRBJ1-3; D gene ambiguous. Looked up from germline, CDR1 is SQVTM and CDR2 is ANQGSEA. The CDR3 length is 14 residues. With 3 bases removed from V and 0 bases from J, the gap between germline ends came to 9 bases. CDR3 amino acids: CSVDFLDSGNTIYF. In nucleotides, the CDR3 is TGCAGCGTTGATTTTTTAGACTCTGGAAACACCATATATTTT. The full variable domain, completed using reference TRBV29-1 and TRBJ1-3, is SAVISQKPSRDICQRGTSLTIQCQVDSQVTMMFWYRQQPGQSLTLIATANQGSEATYESGFVIDKFPISRPNLTFSTLTVSNMSPEDSSIYLCSVDFLDSGNTIYFGEGSWLTVV.

DNA for the CDR3: TGTGCCAGCAGCCAAGAAAGGAGCTCTGGAAACACCATATATTTT. This encodes CASSQERSSGNTIYF. This rearrangement joins TRBV4-2 to TRBJ1-3, with unresolved D. There are 15 residues in the CDR3. Germline lookup yields CDR1 LGHNA and CDR2 YNFKEQ. V was trimmed by 0 bases and J by 0 bases, leaving 6 bases between them.

The J gene is TRBJ1-1, the V gene TRBV10-3; tentative D call: TRBD1 (5 bases). Germline values: CDR1 ENHRY, CDR2 SYGVKD. The CDR3 loop spans 15 amino acids. Trimming pared 3 bases from V and 3 bases from J, leaving 14 bases between. The CDR3 loop reads CAISDGTKGDTEAFF. The CDR3 DNA reads TGTGCCATCAGTGACGGGACTAAAGGGGACACTGAAGCTTTCTTT.

This clonotype showed up just once. The chain carries TRBV10-3 and TRBJ1-5; D not resolved. This CDR3 contains 14 residues. Germline V CDR1 and CDR2: ENHRY, SYGVKD. Trimming pared 6 bases from V and 1 base from J, leaving 10 bases between. CDR3 sequence (DNA): TGTGCCATCAGGGGAGATCCAAGCAATCAGCCCCAGCATTTT. Encoded protein: CAIRGDPSNQPQHF.

This clonotype was detected many times. The CDR3, as DNA: TGTGCCAGCAGCTTACCCGAAGGACTAGCGGGGGACCGTACCTACAATGAGCAGTTCTTC. It translates to CASSLPEGLAGDRTYNEQFF. V gene TRBV7-2 combines with J gene TRBJ2-1; 13 nucleotides align to TRBD2. The V segment lost 2 bases and the J segment 2 bases; nucleotides outside the gene matches: 12. CDR1 and CDR2 from the germline V gene are SGHTA and FQGNSA. The CDR3 has 20 amino acids.

The chain uses TRBV11-2 and TRBJ2-3; D unclear. Trimming stripped 5 bases from V and 2 bases from J, with 14 bases between. Per germline, CDR1 SGHAT and CDR2 FQNNGV. The CDR3 is made up of 15 amino acids. CDR3 DNA sequence: TGTGCCAGCAGCATCGAGAGACACAACACAGATACGCAGTATTTT. Its translation: CASSIERHNTDTQYF.

V usage is TRBV7-9 and J usage is TRBJ2-3; 10 nucleotides agree with TRBD1. V dropped 4 bases and J dropped 2; count of bases not matched to a gene: 6. Germline values: CDR1 SEHNR, CDR2 FQNEAQ (reference sequence). This CDR3 has 16 residues. The CDR3 loop reads CASSSPGTGVTDTQYF. CDR3 DNA: TGTGCCAGCAGCTCGCCCGGGACAGGGGTCACAGATACGCAGTATTTT.

V usage is TRBV5-1 and J usage is TRBJ2-3; D gene unclear. This CDR3 spans 14 amino acids. Germline values: CDR1 SGHRS, CDR2 YFSETQ. The V end lost 2 bases, the J end lost 2 bases, and 9 bases lay between the germline ends. The DNA for the CDR3 is TGCGCCAGCAGCTTTGGTGCGCCCACAGATACGCAGTATTTT. This translates into CASSFGAPTDTQYF.

In this sample, this clonotype turned up many times. This chain joins TRBV12-3 or TRBV12-4 and TRBJ2-3; D remains unclear. The CDR3 extends over 12 amino acids. Trimming removed 5 bases from V and 8 bases from J, with 11 bases in between. The CDR3 region has the DNA TGTGCCAGCAGTCTCCAACAGAGTACGCAGTATTTT. As protein: CASSLQQSTQYF.

This clonotype was picked up a small number of times. The V gene is TRBV12-3 or TRBV12-4, the J gene TRBJ1-1; possible D gene TRBD1, 6 bases. The CDR3 has 14 residues. Between the trimmed V and J ends, which lost 3 bases and 12 bases, there was a span of 20 bases. This CDR3 reads CASSFPPTGPLTFF. CDR3 bases: TGTGCCAGCAGTTTCCCTCCGACAGGCCCCTTGACTTTCTTT.

The table lists this clonotype with a few counts. The chain has TRBV4-2 and TRBJ2-3; no definite D call. Germline values: CDR1 LGHNA, CDR2 YNFKEQ. V was trimmed by 1 base and J by 7 bases, leaving 15 bases between them. The length of the CDR3 is 15 residues. The CDR3 DNA is TGTGCCAGCAGCCAAGTTTTGAACGAAGAGAATACGCAGTATTTT. Protein: CASSQVLNEENTQYF.

The CDR3 reads CASSPPAGRPGTEAFF. The CDR3 nucleotides are TGTGCCAGCTCACCACCGGCGGGGCGGCCGGGCACTGAAGCTTTCTTT. This chain uses TRBV18 with TRBJ1-1; possible D gene TRBD1, 5 bases. The V end lost 0 bases, the J end lost 4 bases, and 15 bases lay between the germline ends. This CDR3 contains 16 residues. The germline V gene has CDR1 KGHSH and CDR2 LQKENI.

This clonotype was recorded many times. The gene calls are TRBV5-1 and TRBJ2-1; weak D call: TRBD1 (5 bases). The CDR3 has 16 amino acids. CDR1 is SGHRS, CDR2 YFSETQ, per germline. V lost 0 bases and J lost 2, with 12 bases in between. In DNA form, the CDR3 reads TGCGCCAGCAGCTTGGAAGCGACAGTAACCTACAATGAGCAGTTCTTC. Protein product: CASSLEATVTYNEQFF. Full variable domain (missing parts from reference TRBV5-1 and TRBJ2-1): KAGVTQTPRYLIKTRGQQVTLSCSPISGHRSVSWYQQTPGQGLQFLFEYFSETQRNKGNFPGRFSGRQFSNSRSEMNVSTLELGDSALYLCASSLEATVTYNEQFFGPGTRLTVL.

V and J are TRBV12-3 or TRBV12-4 and TRBJ2-7, with a possible D match to TRBD1 (6 bases). The CDR3 is made up of 12 amino acids. Trimming took off 8 bases at V and 3 bases at J, with 11 bases between the two ends. The DNA of the CDR3 is TGTGCCAGCGACTCAGGGGACTACGAGCAGTACTTC. This translates into CASDSGDYEQYF.

Notes on this clonotype: One end of the junction fails to match germline, which may point to a read error. J is TRBJ2-5 and V is TRBV5-8; 11 bases agree with TRBD2. This CDR3 comprises 15 residues. Germline CDR1 is SGHTS and CDR2 is YDEGEE. CDR3 in DNA: TGTGTCAGCAGCTTTAGCGGGGGGGCCGTGAATGAGCAGTACTTC. Protein sequence: CVSSFSGGAVNEQYF. Based on the CDR3 plus reference TRBV5-8 and TRBJ2-5, the full variable domain is EAGVTQSPTHLIKTRGQQATLRCSPISGHTSVYWYQQALGLGLQFLLWYDEGEERNRGNFPPRFSGRQFPNYSSELNVNALELEDSALYLCVSSFSGGAVNEQYFGPGTRLLVL.

The chain uses TRBV24-1 and TRBJ1-1; D remains unclear. In germline, CDR1 is KGHDR, CDR2 SFDVKD. This CDR3 comprises 13 residues. Deletions cut 6 bases from V and 0 bases from J, with 7 bases between. This CDR3 is CATSTTMNTEAFF. Here the CDR3 DNA reads TGTGCCACCAGTACTACAATGAACACTGAAGCTTTCTTT.

The rearrangement links TRBV12-3 or TRBV12-4 to TRBJ1-2; 8 positions agree with TRBD1. The CDR3 is 11 amino acids. The V and J ends lost 8 bases and 8 bases, in that order; junction bases with no gene match: 4. CDR3 protein: CASSRGLGYTF. CDR3 DNA sequence: TGTGCCAGCTCCAGGGGGCTCGGCTACACCTTC.